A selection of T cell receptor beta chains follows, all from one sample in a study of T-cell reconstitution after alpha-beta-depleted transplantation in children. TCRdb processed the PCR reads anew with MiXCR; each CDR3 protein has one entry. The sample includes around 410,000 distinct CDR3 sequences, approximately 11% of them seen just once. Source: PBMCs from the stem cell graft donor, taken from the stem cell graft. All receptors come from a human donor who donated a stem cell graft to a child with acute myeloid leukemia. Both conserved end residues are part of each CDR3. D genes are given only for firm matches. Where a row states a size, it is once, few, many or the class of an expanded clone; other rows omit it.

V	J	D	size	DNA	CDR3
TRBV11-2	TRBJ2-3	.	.	TGTGCCAGCAGCTCGACGGGGGATGGGGGCGCCTGGGTGGGTGTCACAGATACGCAGTATTTT	CASSSTGDGGAWVGVTDTQYF
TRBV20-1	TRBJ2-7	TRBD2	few	TGCAGTGCTAGAGACGGGGGGACGGGCTCCTACGAGCAGTACTTC	CSARDGGTGSYEQYF
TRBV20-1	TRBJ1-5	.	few	TGCAGTGCTAGACCCCAGGGTAGCAATCAGCCCCAGCATTTT	CSARPQGSNQPQHF
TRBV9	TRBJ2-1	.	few	TGTGCCAGCAGCGGTGGGGAGGCCAGTCGGAATGAGCAGTTCTTC	CASSGGEASRNEQFF
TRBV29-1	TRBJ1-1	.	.	TGCAGCGTTGGGGAACAGCTTGAAGCTTTCTTT	CSVGEQLEAFF
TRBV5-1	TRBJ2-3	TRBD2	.	TGCGCCAGCAGCCCCGGGGGGCTAGCGGGGGGTCGAGATACGCAGTATTTT	CASSPGGLAGGRDTQYF
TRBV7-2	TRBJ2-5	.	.	TGTGCCAGCAGCCCAGGATCTGGATTGTACCAAGAGACCCAGTACTTC	CASSPGSGLYQETQYF
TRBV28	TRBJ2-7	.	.	TGTGCCAGCAGTCGGCAGGGCTTGTACGAGCAGTACTTC	CASSRQGLYEQYF
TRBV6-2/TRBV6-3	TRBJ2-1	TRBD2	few	TGTGCCAGCAGTTACGCGGGCGGGAGGGCCCAGAATGAGCAGTTCTTC	CASSYAGGRAQNEQFF
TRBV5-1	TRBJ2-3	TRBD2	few	TGCGCCAGCAGCTTGTTTACACATAGGACTAGCGGCACAGATACGCAGTATTTT	CASSLFTHRTSGTDTQYF
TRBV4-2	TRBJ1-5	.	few	TGTGCCAGCAGCCAAGATCCTCATAGTAACCGAAATCAGCCCCAGCATTTT	CASSQDPHSNRNQPQHF
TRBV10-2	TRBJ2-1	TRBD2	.	TGCGCCAGCAGCAGTCCCGGGACTAGTAGGGGTGGTGGGGAGCAGTTCTTC	CASSSPGTSRGGGEQFF
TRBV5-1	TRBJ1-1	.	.	TGCGCCAGCAGCCATGAGGGGCCTGAAGCTTTCTTT	CASSHEGPEAFF
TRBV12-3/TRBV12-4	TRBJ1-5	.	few	TGTGCCAGCAGCCTGAGGGAGGGCAATCAGCCCCAGCATTTT	CASSLREGNQPQHF